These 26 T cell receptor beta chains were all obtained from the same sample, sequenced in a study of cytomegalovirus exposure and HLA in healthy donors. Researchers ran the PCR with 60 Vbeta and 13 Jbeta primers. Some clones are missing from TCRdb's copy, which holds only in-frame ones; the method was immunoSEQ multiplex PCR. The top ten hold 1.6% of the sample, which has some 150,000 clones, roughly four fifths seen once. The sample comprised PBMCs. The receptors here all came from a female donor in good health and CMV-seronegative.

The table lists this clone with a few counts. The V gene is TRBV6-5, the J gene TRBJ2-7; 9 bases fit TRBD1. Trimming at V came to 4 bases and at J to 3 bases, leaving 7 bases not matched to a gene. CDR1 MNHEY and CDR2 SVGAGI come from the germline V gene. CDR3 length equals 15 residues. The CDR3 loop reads CASSLSPTGGYEQYF. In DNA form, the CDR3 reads TGTGCCAGCAGTTTATCACCGACAGGGGGCTACGAGCAGTACTTC.

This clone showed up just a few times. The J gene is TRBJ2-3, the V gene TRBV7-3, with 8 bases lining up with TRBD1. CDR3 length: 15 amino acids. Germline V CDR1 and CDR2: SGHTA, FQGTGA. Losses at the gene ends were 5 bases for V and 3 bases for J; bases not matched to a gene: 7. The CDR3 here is CASSPRRQGTDTQYF. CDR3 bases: TGTGCCAGCAGCCCAAGGCGACAGGGGACAGATACGCAGTATTTT.

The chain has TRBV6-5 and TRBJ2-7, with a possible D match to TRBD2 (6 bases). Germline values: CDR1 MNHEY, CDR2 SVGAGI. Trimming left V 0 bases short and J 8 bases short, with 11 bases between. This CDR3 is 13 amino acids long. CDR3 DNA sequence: TGTGCCAGCAGTTACTCGACAGCGGGTCAGCAGTACTTC. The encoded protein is CASSYSTAGQQYF.

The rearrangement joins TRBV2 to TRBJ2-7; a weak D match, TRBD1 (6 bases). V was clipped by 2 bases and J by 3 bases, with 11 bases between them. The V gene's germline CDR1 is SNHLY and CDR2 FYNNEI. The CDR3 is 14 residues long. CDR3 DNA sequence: TGTGCCAGCAGTGAATACAGGGTTAACTACGAGCAGTACTTC. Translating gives CASSEYRVNYEQYF.

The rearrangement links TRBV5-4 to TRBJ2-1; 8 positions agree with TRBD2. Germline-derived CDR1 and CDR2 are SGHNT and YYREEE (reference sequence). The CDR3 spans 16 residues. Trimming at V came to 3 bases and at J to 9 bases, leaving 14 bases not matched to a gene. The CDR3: CASSSSSGSFPSEQFF. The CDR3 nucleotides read TGTGCCAGCAGCTCCTCAAGCGGGAGCTTCCCCAGTGAGCAGTTCTTC. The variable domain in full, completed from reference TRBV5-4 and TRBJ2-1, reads ETGVTQSPTHLIKTRGQQVTLRCSSQSGHNTVSWYQQALGQGPQFIFQYYREEENGRGNFPPRFSGLQFPNYSSELNVNALELDDSALYLCASSSSSGSFPSEQFFGPGTRLTVL.

CDR3 in DNA: TGTGCCAGTAGTCGTGTACAAGAGACCCAGTACTTC. It codes for CASSRVQETQYF. This chain connects TRBV19 to TRBJ2-5; D remains unclear. Germline lookup yields CDR1 LNHDA and CDR2 SQIVND (reference sequence). This CDR3 has 12 residues. V lost 5 bases and J lost 2, with 6 bases in between.

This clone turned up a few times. The CDR3 DNA is TGTGCCATCAGCGAAAGTAGGGGTAACTATGGCTACACCTTC. Protein product: CAISESRGNYGYTF. The chain joins TRBV10-3 to TRBJ1-2, with a tentative D call TRBD1 (5 bases). Trimming took 6 bases from V and 1 from J, leaving 12 bases between them. Germline assignment: CDR1 ENHRY and CDR2 SYGVKD. This CDR3 comprises 14 residues.

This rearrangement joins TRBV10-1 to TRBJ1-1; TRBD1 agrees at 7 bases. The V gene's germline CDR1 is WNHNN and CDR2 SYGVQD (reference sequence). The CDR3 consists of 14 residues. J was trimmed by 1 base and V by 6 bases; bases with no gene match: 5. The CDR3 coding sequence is TGCGCCAGCAGGATCCCAGGGGGGAACACTGAAGCTTTCTTT. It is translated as CASRIPGGNTEAFF.

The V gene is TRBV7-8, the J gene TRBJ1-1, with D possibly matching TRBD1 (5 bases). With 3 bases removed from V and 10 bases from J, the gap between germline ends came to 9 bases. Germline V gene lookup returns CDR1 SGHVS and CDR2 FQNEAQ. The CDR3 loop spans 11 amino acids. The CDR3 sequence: CASSLGQGAFF. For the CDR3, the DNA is TGTGCCAGCAGCTTGGGGCAGGGAGCTTTCTTT.

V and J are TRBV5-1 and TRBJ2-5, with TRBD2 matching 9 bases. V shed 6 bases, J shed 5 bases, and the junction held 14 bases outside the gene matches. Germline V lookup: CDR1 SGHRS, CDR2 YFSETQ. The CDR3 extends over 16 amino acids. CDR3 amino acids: CASTAPLAGGSETQYF. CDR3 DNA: TGCGCCAGCACCGCACCCCTCGCGGGAGGGAGTGAGACCCAGTACTTC.

CDR3 in DNA: TGTGCCAGCAGTTACTCGGGGGGTTTTCGGTTAGATACGCAGTATTTT. Translating gives CASSYSGGFRLDTQYF. The chain combines TRBV6-6 with TRBJ2-3, with D possibly matching TRBD2 (6 bases). The CDR3 sequence is 16 residues long. The V end was cut by 0 bases, the J end by 5 bases, with 15 bases between. In germline, CDR1 is MNHNY, CDR2 SVGAGI (reference sequence).

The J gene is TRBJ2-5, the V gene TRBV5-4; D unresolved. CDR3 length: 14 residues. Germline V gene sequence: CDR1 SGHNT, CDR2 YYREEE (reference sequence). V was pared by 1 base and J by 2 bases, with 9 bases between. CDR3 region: CASSLWQAQETQYF. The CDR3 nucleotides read TGTGCCAGCAGCTTGTGGCAGGCACAAGAGACCCAGTACTTC.

The CDR3 loop reads CASKASEGTEAFF. The CDR3 coding sequence is TGCGCCAGCAAGGCGAGTGAGGGCACTGAAGCTTTCTTT. J is TRBJ1-1 and V is TRBV5-1; D ambiguous. Trimming cost V 6 bases and J 4 bases, with 13 bases left between them. Germline V gene sequence: CDR1 SGHRS, CDR2 YFSETQ. This CDR3 is built from 13 residues.

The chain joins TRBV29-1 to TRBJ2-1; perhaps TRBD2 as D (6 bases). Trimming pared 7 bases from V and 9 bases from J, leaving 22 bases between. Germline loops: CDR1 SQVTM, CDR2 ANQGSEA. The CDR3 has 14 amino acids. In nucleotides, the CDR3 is TGCAGCGGCCACGGAGGGCAGGGTTTTGGTGAGCAGTTCTTC. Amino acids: CSGHGGQGFGEQFF.

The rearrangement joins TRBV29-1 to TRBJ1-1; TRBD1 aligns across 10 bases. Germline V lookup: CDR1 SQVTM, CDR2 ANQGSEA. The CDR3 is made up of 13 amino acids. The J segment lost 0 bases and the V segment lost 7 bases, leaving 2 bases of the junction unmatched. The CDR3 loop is CSADRGLNTEAFF. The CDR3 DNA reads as TGCAGCGCAGACAGGGGGCTGAACACTGAAGCTTTCTTT.

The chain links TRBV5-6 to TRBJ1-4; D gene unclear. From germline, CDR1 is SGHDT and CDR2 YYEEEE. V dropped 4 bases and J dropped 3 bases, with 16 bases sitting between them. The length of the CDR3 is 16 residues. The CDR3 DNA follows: TGTGCCAGCAGCACCCGGACTCTTGAGGCTAATGAAAAACTGTTTTTT. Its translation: CASSTRTLEANEKLFF.

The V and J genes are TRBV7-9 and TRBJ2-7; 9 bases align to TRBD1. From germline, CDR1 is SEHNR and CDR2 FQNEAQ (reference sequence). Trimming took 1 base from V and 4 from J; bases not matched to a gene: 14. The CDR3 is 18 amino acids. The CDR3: CASSLVGMGTGSVYEQYF. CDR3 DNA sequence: TGTGCCAGCAGCTTAGTAGGTATGGGGACAGGGAGTGTATACGAGCAGTACTTC.

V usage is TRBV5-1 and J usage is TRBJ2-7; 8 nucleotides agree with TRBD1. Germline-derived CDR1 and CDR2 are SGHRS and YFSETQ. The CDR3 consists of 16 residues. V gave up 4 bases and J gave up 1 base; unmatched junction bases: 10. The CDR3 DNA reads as TGCGCCAGCAGCCCGGCAGGGGGCCTTCCTTCCTACGAGCAGTACTTC. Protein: CASSPAGGLPSYEQYF.

The CDR3 nucleotides read TGTGCCATCAGTGAGTCGAGGGGGCGCGACACCGGGGAGCTGTTTTTT. Translated: CAISESRGRDTGELFF. The J gene is TRBJ2-2, the V gene TRBV10-3; 7 positions agree with TRBD1. With 0 bases clipped from V and 3 bases from J, the junction kept 4 bases outside the gene matches. CDR3 length: 16 residues. The germline CDR1 and CDR2 sequences are ENHRY and SYGVKD.

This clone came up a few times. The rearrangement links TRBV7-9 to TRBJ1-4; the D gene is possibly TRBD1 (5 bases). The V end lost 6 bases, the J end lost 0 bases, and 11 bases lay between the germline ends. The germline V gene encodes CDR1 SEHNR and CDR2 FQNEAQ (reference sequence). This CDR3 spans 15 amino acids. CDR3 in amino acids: CASRHQTATNEKLFF. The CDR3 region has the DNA TGTGCCAGCAGACACCAGACAGCAACTAATGAAAAACTGTTTTTT.

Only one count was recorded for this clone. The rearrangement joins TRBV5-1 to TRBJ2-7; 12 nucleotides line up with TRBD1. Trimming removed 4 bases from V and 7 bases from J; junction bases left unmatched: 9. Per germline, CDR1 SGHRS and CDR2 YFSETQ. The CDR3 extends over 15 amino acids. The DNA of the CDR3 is TGCGCCAGCAGCCCGGAGGGACAGGGGGCGCGTGAGCAGTACTTC. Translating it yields CASSPEGQGAREQYF.

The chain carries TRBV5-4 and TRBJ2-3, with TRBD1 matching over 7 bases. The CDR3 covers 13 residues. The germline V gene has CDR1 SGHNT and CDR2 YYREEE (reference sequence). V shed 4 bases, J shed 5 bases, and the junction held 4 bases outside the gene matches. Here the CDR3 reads CASSTQGVDTQYF. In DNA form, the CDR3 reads TGTGCCAGCAGCACCCAGGGGGTAGATACGCAGTATTTT.

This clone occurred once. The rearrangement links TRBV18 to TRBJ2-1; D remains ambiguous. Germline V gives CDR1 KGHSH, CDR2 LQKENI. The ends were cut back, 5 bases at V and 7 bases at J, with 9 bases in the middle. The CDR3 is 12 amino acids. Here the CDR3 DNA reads TGTGCCAGCTCATCCGCAGAAAATGAGCAGTTCTTC. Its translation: CASSSAENEQFF.

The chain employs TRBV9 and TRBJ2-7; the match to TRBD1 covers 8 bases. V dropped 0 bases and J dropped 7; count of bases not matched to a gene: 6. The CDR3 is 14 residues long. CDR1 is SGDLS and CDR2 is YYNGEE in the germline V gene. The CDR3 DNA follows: TGTGCCAGCAGCGTAGTTCAGGGGGCAGGTGAGCAGTACTTC. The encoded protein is CASSVVQGAGEQYF.

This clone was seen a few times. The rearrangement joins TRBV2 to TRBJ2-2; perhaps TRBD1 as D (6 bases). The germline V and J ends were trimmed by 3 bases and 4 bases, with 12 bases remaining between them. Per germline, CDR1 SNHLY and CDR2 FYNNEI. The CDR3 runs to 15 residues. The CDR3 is CASSEGAGATGELFF. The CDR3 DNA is TGTGCCAGCAGTGAGGGGGCAGGGGCCACCGGGGAGCTGTTTTTT.

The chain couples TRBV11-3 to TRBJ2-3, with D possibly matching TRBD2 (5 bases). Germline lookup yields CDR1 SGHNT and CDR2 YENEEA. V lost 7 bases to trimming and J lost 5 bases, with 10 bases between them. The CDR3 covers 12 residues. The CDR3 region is CASKADLDTQYF. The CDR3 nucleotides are TGTGCCAGCAAAGCGGACCTAGATACGCAGTATTTT.